This section outlines one TCR beta chain sequence together with its context. Its antigen remains unknown. The length of the CDR3 is 13 residues. CDR1 LNHDA and CDR2 SQIVND come from the germline V gene (reference sequence). The V gene lost 2 bases and the J gene lost 5 bases, with 6 bases spanning the gap. Conversion of TCR transcripts into cDNA relied on 5'RACE template switching, which added a universal primer site and UMIs. TCRdb reanalysed the 5' RACE reads using MiXCR and keeps one entry per CDR3 protein. Of 150,000 to 200,000 distinct CDR3 sequences in the sample, around 8.5% were seen once. The data derive from a study of T cells after yellow fever vaccination. Study-level points and caveats: Bulk-population clonotypes that are abundant could appear as contaminants in FACS-sorted repertoires. A limited proportion of clonotypes was detected within both the CD4 and CD8 compartments. A faster peak, day 5 versus 15, was reached by the weaker secondary response.

This TCR derives from a man between 18 and 35 years old who received the YFV17D yellow fever vaccine. The material was CD8+ T cells sorted from PBMCs, obtained 45 days after the yellow fever booster vaccination. This chain joins TRBV19 and TRBJ2-2; D is perhaps TRBD1 (5 bases). CDR3 DNA: TGTGCCAGTAGTATACAGGGAACCGGGGAGCTGTTTTTT. This translates into CASSIQGTGELFF. Based on the CDR3 plus reference TRBV19 and TRBJ2-2, the full variable domain is DGGITQSPKYLFRKEGQNVTLSCEQNLNHDAMYWYRQDPGQGLRLIYYSQIVNDFQKGDIAEGYSVSREKKESFPLTVTSAQKNPTAFYLCASSIQGTGELFFGEGSRLTVL.